The entry that follows covers one T cell receptor (beta chain) sequence. Its antigen is unknown. The CDR3 totals 13 residues. What CD8 memory combined were CD45RO+ cells and CCR7-negative CD45RA+ TemRA cells. The data were taken from a study of shared clonotypes between healthy human individuals. Study in general: The plates for each donor numbered three CD4 naive, three CD4 memory, two CD8 naive and one CD8 memory.

The table came from immunoSEQ multiplex PCR; TCRdb's copy has only in-frame clones and leaves some out. The data show approximately 640,000 clones, roughly 87% seen once. Notes on the study in general: The genetic and exposure-history diversity represented was limited by few donors.

The chain combines TRBV21-1 with TRBJ2-1. TRBV21-1 is designated a pseudogene. The TCR comes from a man between 18 and 29 years old in good health. Some clones in this sample may be carry-over from other donors' samples. The sequencing input was memory CD8+ T cells from PBMCs. Subset defined: CD45RO+ cells pooled with CCR7-negative TemRA cells. For the CDR3, the DNA is TGTGCCAGCACCCGGACCCTCTACAATGAGCAGTTCTTC. Translating gives CASTRTLYNEQFF.